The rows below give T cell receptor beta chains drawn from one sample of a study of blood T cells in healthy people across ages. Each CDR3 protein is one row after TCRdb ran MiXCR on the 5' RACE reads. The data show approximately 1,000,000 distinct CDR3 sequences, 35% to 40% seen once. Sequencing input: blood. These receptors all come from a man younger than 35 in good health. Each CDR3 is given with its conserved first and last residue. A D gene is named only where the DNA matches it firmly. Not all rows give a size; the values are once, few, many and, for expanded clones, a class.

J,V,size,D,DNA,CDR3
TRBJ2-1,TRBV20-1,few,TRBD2,TGCAGTGCTCCCCTTACTAGCGGGGGGGCAGGGAATGAGCAGTTCTTC,CSAPLTSGGAGNEQFF
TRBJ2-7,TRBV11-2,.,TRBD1,TGTGCCAGCAGCCCGACTACGGGACAGGGTTACGAGCAGTACTTC,CASSPTTGQGYEQYF
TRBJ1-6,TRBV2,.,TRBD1,TGTGCCAGCATACGAGACAGGGCTTCACCCCTCCACTTT,CASIRDRASPLHF
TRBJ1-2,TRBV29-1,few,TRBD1,TGCAGCGTTGAAGCCCCAGGGGGTGGCTACACCTTC,CSVEAPGGGYTF
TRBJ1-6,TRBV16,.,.,TGTGCCAGCACCAGAAGTGGGTCCGATAATTCACCCCTCCACTTT,CASTRSGSDNSPLHF
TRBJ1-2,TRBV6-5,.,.,TGTGCCAGCAGTTTGGGCAGCTCCCTCTATGGCTACACCTTC,CASSLGSSLYGYTF
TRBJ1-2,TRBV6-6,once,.,TGTGCCAGCAGTCACTCAGACCTGCAGGGGAGGTACGGCTACACCTTC,CASSHSDLQGRYGYTF
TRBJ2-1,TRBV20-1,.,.,TGCAGTGCTAGGGACTACTTGGTAATAGATGAGCAGTTCTTC,CSARDYLVIDEQFF
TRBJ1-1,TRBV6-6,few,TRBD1,TGTGCCAGCAGCCAGCCAACAGGGGTCGGGACTGAAGCTTTCTTT,CASSQPTGVGTEAFF
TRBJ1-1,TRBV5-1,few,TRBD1,TGCGCCAGCAGCTTGGCCGGGACAGTGCTAAACACTGAAGCTTTCTTT,CASSLAGTVLNTEAFF
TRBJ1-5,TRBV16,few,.,TGTGCCAGCAGCCAATCGGGACCGAGCAATCAGCCCCAGCATTTT,CASSQSGPSNQPQHF
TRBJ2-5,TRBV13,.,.,TGTGCCAGCAGCTTACTGCGGCAAGAGACCCAGTACTTC,CASSLLRQETQYF
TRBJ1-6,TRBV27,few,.,TGTGCCAGCAGTTTAAGTGTGGACTATTCACCCCTCCACTTT,CASSLSVDYSPLHF